This T cell receptor (beta chain) was observed in a study of shared clonotypes between healthy human individuals. TCRdb's table, derived via immunoSEQ multiplex PCR, lists solely in-frame clones and lacks some. The sample has 2 million to 3 million clones, approximately 94% seen once; the top ten hold roughly 0.36%. CDR1 GTSNPN and CDR2 SVGIG come from the germline V gene (reference sequence). The CDR3 extends over 16 amino acids. With 3 bases clipped from V and 1 base from J, the junction kept 9 bases outside the gene matches. Comments on this clone: Its specificity is unknown.

Whole-study results and caveats: Incomplete sequencing of sorted subsets was indicated by rarefaction despite large depth.

The receptor was isolated from a man aged 18 to 29 in good health. Some clones in this sample may be carry-over from other donors' samples. This sequence joins TRBV30 and TRBJ1-5, with 7 bases that match TRBD1. The sequencing input was naive CD4+ T cells from PBMCs. The subset here: CD45RA+ positively selected. The CDR3 loop reads CAWRNPTGTSNQPQHF. The CDR3 DNA sequence: TGTGCCTGGAGAAACCCGACAGGGACCAGCAATCAGCCCCAGCATTTT.